Given below is one T cell receptor beta chain in context. This sample was included in a study of cytomegalovirus exposure and HLA in healthy donors. The CDR3 totals 14 residues. CDR1 is MNHEY, CDR2 SVGAGI, per germline. Trimming cost V 6 bases and J 6 bases; bases outside gene matches: 8. Method: immunoSEQ multiplex PCR; TCRdb's copy keeps in-frame clones and lacks some. This sample yields 200,000 to 250,000 clones, of which around 90% are seen a single time; roughly 3% belongs to the top ten. The J gene is TRBJ1-2, the V gene TRBV6-5, with 9 bases fitting TRBD1. The clonotype was recovered from a woman younger than 30 in good health and CMV-seronegative. Sequencing used PBMCs. The CDR3 spells CASRVRGQGDGYTF. As DNA, the CDR3 is TGTGCCAGCAGGGTAAGGGGACAGGGCGATGGCTACACCTTC.